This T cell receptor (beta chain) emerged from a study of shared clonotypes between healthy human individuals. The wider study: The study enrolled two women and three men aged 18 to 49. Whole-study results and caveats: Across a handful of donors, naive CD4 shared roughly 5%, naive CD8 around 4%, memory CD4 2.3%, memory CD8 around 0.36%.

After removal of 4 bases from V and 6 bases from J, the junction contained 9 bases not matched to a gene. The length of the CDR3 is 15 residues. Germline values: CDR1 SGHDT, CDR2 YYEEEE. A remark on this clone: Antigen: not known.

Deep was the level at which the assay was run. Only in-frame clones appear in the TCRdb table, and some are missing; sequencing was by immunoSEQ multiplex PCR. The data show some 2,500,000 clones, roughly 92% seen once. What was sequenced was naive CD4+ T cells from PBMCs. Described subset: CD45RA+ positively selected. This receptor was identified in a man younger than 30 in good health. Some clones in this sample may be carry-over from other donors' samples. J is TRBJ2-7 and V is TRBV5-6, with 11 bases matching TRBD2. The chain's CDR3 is CASSLLAGGPFEQYF. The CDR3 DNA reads TGTGCCAGCAGCCTCTTAGCGGGAGGGCCCTTCGAGCAGTACTTC.